Presented here are 17 T cell receptor beta chains from one specimen sequenced in a study of beta chain features in type 1 diabetes. Overall study results and limits: In every one of the four CD4+ subsets, TCRB CDR3s were moderately but significantly shorter in Type 1 diabetes patients.

The whole isolated RNA underwent reverse transcription, so sequencing captured expressed TCRB transcripts. Assay used: immunoSEQ multiplex PCR; TCRdb lists only in-frame clones, some missing. The sample yields some 160,000 clones, 7.5% to 9.5% seen once. No antigen is known for these receptors. The sample taken for sequencing was central memory CD4+ T cells from blood. These receptors all stem from a woman aged 18-35 years with type 1 diabetes.

This clone has ten or more counts. This chain links TRBV7-2 with TRBJ1-1; the D gene is possibly TRBD1 (6 bases). Trimming removed 4 bases from V and 4 bases from J, with 10 bases in between. CDR3 length: 13 amino acids. The germline CDR1 and CDR2 sequences are SGHTA and FQGNSA. CDR3 in amino acids: CASSSRGVTEAFF. Here the CDR3 DNA reads TGTGCCAGCAGCTCCAGGGGCGTCACTGAAGCTTTCTTT.

This clone was observed a handful of times. The genes are TRBV5-1 and TRBJ1-4; D might be TRBD1 (5 bases). V shed 0 bases and J shed 4 bases, with 16 bases lying between them. There are 17 residues in the CDR3. The germline V gene has CDR1 SGHRS and CDR2 YFSETQ. The DNA for the CDR3 is TGCGCCAGCAGCTTGGCCAGTCAGACAGCTTATAATGAAAAACTGTTTTTT. Its translation is CASSLASQTAYNEKLFF.

A few counts support this clone. The gene calls are TRBV6-5 and TRBJ1-5; tentatively, D is TRBD1 (5 bases). V lost 6 bases, J lost 2 bases, and 14 bases lay in between. From germline, CDR1 is MNHEY and CDR2 SVGAGI. This CDR3 region has 15 residues. CDR3 sequence (DNA): TGTGCCAGCAGAAGCCCCGGGGGGGGCAATCAGCCCCAGCATTTT. Its protein product is CASRSPGGGNQPQHF.

This clone has only a few counts. The V call is TRBV5-8, the J call TRBJ1-2; D unresolved. V lost 4 bases to trimming and J lost 2 bases, with 9 bases between them. CDR1 is SGHTS and CDR2 is YDEGEE in the germline V gene. The CDR3 extends over 13 amino acids. This CDR3 is CASSRTGNYGYTF. In DNA form, the CDR3 reads TGTGCCAGCAGCCGAACCGGGAACTATGGCTACACCTTC.

This clone has only a few counts. This sequence joins TRBV6-5 and TRBJ2-3; TRBD1 matches at 9 bases. The length of the CDR3 is 15 residues. Germline CDR1 reads MNHEY; CDR2 reads SVGAGI. V lost 5 bases, J lost 3 bases, and 6 bases stayed unmatched. CDR3 bases: TGTGCCAGCAGTCAACAGGGGGCCCGGACAGATACGCAGTATTTT. This translates into CASSQQGARTDTQYF.

V and J are TRBV4-1 and TRBJ1-5; D may be TRBD1 (5 bases). This CDR3 comprises 15 residues. Germline V gene lookup returns CDR1 MGHRA and CDR2 YSYEKL. The V end was cut by 4 bases, the J end by 0 bases, with 10 bases between. DNA for the CDR3: TGCGCCAGCAGCCCAGGGCTCTATAGCAATCAGCCCCAGCATTTT. Its translation is CASSPGLYSNQPQHF.

This clone has just a few counts. V and J are TRBV4-2 and TRBJ1-2, with no clear D. The V and J ends lost 1 base and 3 bases respectively, with 12 bases between them. Germline lookup yields CDR1 LGHNA and CDR2 YNFKEQ. The CDR3 is 15 amino acids. For the CDR3, the DNA is TGTGCCAGCAGCCAAGGGACGACGAGGGACTATGGCTACACCTTC. This encodes CASSQGTTRDYGYTF.

This clone turned up a few times. The CDR3 is CSVQNGQGRQPQHF. The CDR3 DNA follows: TGCAGCGTCCAAAACGGACAGGGACGGCAGCCCCAGCATTTT. The chain links TRBV29-1 to TRBJ1-5; 8 nucleotides line up with TRBD1. There are 14 residues in the CDR3. V lost 6 bases and J lost 7; bases outside the gene matches: 11. The germline V gene has CDR1 SQVTM and CDR2 ANQGSEA.

This clone was picked up a small number of times. This CDR3 reads CASSPGTGLYEQYF. The CDR3 nucleotides read TGTGCCAGCAGCCCTGGGACAGGACTCTACGAGCAGTACTTC. The J gene is TRBJ2-7, the V gene TRBV14, with TRBD1 matching 8 bases. This CDR3 region has 14 residues. With 4 bases clipped from V and 3 bases from J, the junction kept 5 bases outside the gene matches. Per the germline V gene, CDR1 is SGHDN and CDR2 is FVKESK.

V and J are TRBV11-3 and TRBJ2-5; D call uncertain. V was trimmed by 4 bases and J by 5 bases, leaving 8 bases between them. The CDR3 length is 12 residues. Germline CDR1 reads SGHNT; CDR2 reads YENEEA. The CDR3 here is CASSSGWETQYF. CDR3 DNA sequence: TGTGCCAGCAGCTCAGGCTGGGAGACCCAGTACTTC.

This clone was seen a few times. The J gene is TRBJ2-1, the V gene TRBV19, with D possibly matching TRBD1 (5 bases). The germline V gene encodes CDR1 LNHDA and CDR2 SQIVND (reference sequence). The CDR3 length is 13 residues. The V gene lost 4 bases and the J gene lost 9 bases, with 13 bases spanning the gap. CDR3 amino acids: CASSRGDGIEQFF. CDR3 DNA sequence: TGTGCCAGTAGTAGGGGCGACGGTATTGAGCAGTTCTTC. The variable domain in full, completed from reference TRBV19 and TRBJ2-1, reads DGGITQSPKYLFRKEGQNVTLSCEQNLNHDAMYWYRQDPGQGLRLIYYSQIVNDFQKGDIAEGYSVSREKKESFPLTVTSAQKNPTAFYLCASSRGDGIEQFFGPGTRLTVL.

The rearrangement uses TRBV5-1 and TRBJ2-1; D might be TRBD2 (5 bases). V gave up 5 bases and J gave up 5 bases, with 17 bases separating them. From germline, CDR1 is SGHRS and CDR2 YFSETQ. The CDR3 extends over 15 amino acids. The CDR3: CASRKLREPNNEQFF. CDR3 coding DNA: TGCGCCAGCAGGAAGTTAAGGGAGCCTAACAATGAGCAGTTCTTC. The whole variable domain, filled in from reference TRBV5-1 and TRBJ2-1, reads KAGVTQTPRYLIKTRGQQVTLSCSPISGHRSVSWYQQTPGQGLQFLFEYFSETQRNKGNFPGRFSGRQFSNSRSEMNVSTLELGDSALYLCASRKLREPNNEQFFGPGTRLTVL.

The gene calls are TRBV4-2 and TRBJ2-5; TRBD2 might be the D (6 bases). The V end was cut by 3 bases, the J end by 2 bases, with 10 bases between. This CDR3 has 14 amino acids. Germline assignment: CDR1 LGHNA and CDR2 YNFKEQ. The CDR3 loop reads CASSHRSGQETQYF. The DNA for the CDR3 is TGTGCCAGCAGCCACAGGAGCGGGCAAGAGACCCAGTACTTC.

In DNA, the CDR3 is TGTGCCAGCAGCCGGCTCGAGGGCGTTGGAAACACCATATATTTT. It yields the protein CASSRLEGVGNTIYF. This rearrangement joins TRBV4-2 to TRBJ1-3, with D unclear. CDR3 length equals 15 residues. V was cut by 4 bases and J by 3 bases, with 13 bases left in between. CDR1 and CDR2 (germline): LGHNA, YNFKEQ.

This clone has just a few counts. This chain uses TRBV19 with TRBJ2-5; a weak D match, TRBD1 (6 bases). CDR3 length: 13 amino acids. CDR1 and CDR2 (germline): LNHDA, SQIVND (reference sequence). Trimming cost V 6 bases and J 7 bases, with 15 bases left between them. The CDR3 coding sequence is TGTGCCAGTAGCGACCCAGGGGTTGGGACCCAGTACTTC. Residues: CASSDPGVGTQYF. Full variable domain (remainder filled in from reference TRBV19 and TRBJ2-5): DGGITQSPKYLFRKEGQNVTLSCEQNLNHDAMYWYRQDPGQGLRLIYYSQIVNDFQKGDIAEGYSVSREKKESFPLTVTSAQKNPTAFYLCASSDPGVGTQYFGPGTRLLVL.

This clone was observed a single time. The chain joins TRBV5-6 to TRBJ2-7; the D gene is possibly TRBD1 (5 bases). V was pared by 2 bases and J by 0 bases, with 12 bases between. This CDR3 has 15 amino acids. The germline V gene has CDR1 SGHDT and CDR2 YYEEEE. CDR3 region: CASSLIQASSYEQYF. The CDR3 region has the DNA TGTGCCAGCAGCTTAATACAGGCCAGCTCCTACGAGCAGTACTTC.

V gene TRBV23-1 combines with J gene TRBJ2-4, with D perhaps matching TRBD1 (6 bases). TRBV23-1 carries the ORF label, with uncertain function. V was clipped by 4 bases and J by 0 bases, with 13 bases between them. There are 16 residues in the CDR3. CDR3 coding DNA: TGCGCCAGCAGTCCTGACAGGAGACTAGCCAAAAACATTCAGTACTTC. It yields the protein CASSPDRRLAKNIQYF.